This T cell receptor beta chain was sequenced for a study of control samples from healthy donors and cancer patients. V shed 2 bases, J shed 3 bases, and the junction held 6 bases outside the gene matches. This CDR3 is built from 15 residues. Germline CDR1 and CDR2: LGHDT and YNNKEL (reference sequence). Libraries were prepared by immunoSEQ multiplex PCR; TCRdb keeps only in-frame clonotypes and omits some of them. In the table there are about 130,000 clones, less than 95% of which are singletons. The source of this sequence is a man younger than 40 in good health. The sequenced material came from blood. The chain is built from TRBV3-1 (or the pseudogene TRBV3-2) and TRBJ1-2, with 7 bases that match TRBD1. The CDR3 DNA reads as TGTGCCAGCAGCCAATTTGACAGGGAGTACTATGGCTACACCTTC. Its translation is CASSQFDREYYGYTF.